This TCR beta chain was profiled in a study of T cells after posttransplantation cyclophosphamide. A marrow graft followed busulfan-fludarabine conditioning, with cyclophosphamide on days +3 and +4. This table comes from immunoSEQ multiplex PCR, and its TCRdb copy is limited to in-frame clones, with some not included. The sample includes thousands of clones, about four fifths seen only once; the top ten take 17%. Remarks on this clone: The antigen is undetermined.

V dropped 0 bases and J dropped 4 bases, with 12 bases sitting between them. Germline values: CDR1 MNHNY, CDR2 SVGAGI (reference sequence). The CDR3 totals 15 residues. Study results and caveats: Blood and skin or GI T cell repertoires showed limited TRB overlap. Later blood repertoires were often dominated by clones from the donor CD8+ memory compartment. TRB clonality was highly associated with recipient CMV seropositivity and reactivation.

The input for sequencing was CD4+ T cells sorted from blood, taken approximately 1,100 days after allogeneic stem cell transplant with posttransplant cyclophosphamide. The chain carries TRBV6-6 and TRBJ1-2; no firm D call. The TCR comes from a female patient aged 40 to 50 who received an allogeneic stem cell transplant from a related donor, was CMV-positive, and had no GVHD. Some T cells may have originated in the graft donor. DNA of the CDR3: TGTGCCAGCAGTTACTCGACGGGAGATCTCTATGGCTACACCTTC. It encodes CASSYSTGDLYGYTF.